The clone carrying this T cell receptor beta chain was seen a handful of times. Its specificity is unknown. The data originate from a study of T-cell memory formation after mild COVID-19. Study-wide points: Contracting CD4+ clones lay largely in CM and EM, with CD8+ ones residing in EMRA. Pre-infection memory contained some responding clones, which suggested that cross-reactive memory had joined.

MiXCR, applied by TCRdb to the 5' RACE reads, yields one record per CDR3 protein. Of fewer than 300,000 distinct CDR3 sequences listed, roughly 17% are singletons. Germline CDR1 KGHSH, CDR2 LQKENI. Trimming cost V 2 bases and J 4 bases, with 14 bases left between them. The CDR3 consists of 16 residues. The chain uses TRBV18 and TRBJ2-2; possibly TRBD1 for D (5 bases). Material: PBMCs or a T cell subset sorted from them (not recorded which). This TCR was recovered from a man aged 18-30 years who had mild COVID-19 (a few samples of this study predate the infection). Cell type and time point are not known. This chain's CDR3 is CASSPLKGASTGELFF. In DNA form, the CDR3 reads TGTGCCAGCTCACCATTAAAAGGGGCAAGCACCGGGGAGCTGTTTTTT.